This record looks at one T cell receptor beta chain sequence and its context. The sample belongs to a study of control samples from healthy donors and cancer patients. Generated by immunoSEQ multiplex PCR, the TCRdb table keeps only in-frame clones and is missing some. The sample lists 80,000 or so clones, 92% seen once, with 5% to 6.5% in the top ten. The sequence was obtained from a woman aged 55-70 years in good health. Sequences were obtained from blood.

The DNA of the CDR3 is TGTGCCACCAGTGATTCGACCAGGGGAATCCGGCAGCCCCAGCATTTT. It yields the protein CATSDSTRGIRQPQHF. The rearrangement joins TRBV24-1 to TRBJ1-5; weak D call: TRBD1 (6 bases). The CDR3 is made up of 16 amino acids. The V and J ends lost 2 bases and 7 bases respectively, with 17 bases between them. Germline assignment: CDR1 KGHDR and CDR2 SFDVKD.